This T cell receptor (beta chain) originates from a study of T cells in localized non-small cell lung cancer. TCRdb's table, derived via immunoSEQ multiplex PCR, lists solely in-frame clones and lacks some. The sample shows about 91,000 clones, 80% to 90% of them seen only once. V was pared by 7 bases and J by 5 bases, with 10 bases of the junction left unmatched. Germline assignment: CDR1 MNHNS and CDR2 SASEGT. This CDR3 comprises 14 residues. Findings of the study overall: Higher blood T cell density tracked longer overall survival. A median of 57 clones ranked among the top 100 in tumor appeared in adjacent lung. Owing to sequencing of a solitary tumor region, heterogeneity cannot be discounted.

About this clone: Its target is unknown.

The source material was peripheral blood, sampled before any cancer treatment. The sequence was collected from a man aged 35 to 70 with stage I squamous cell lung carcinoma. The rearrangement links TRBV6-1 to TRBJ1-2; 7 nucleotides agree with TRBD1. The CDR3 spells CASTERAGGYGYTF. The CDR3 coding sequence is TGTGCCAGCACAGAAAGGGCAGGGGGATATGGCTACACCTTC.